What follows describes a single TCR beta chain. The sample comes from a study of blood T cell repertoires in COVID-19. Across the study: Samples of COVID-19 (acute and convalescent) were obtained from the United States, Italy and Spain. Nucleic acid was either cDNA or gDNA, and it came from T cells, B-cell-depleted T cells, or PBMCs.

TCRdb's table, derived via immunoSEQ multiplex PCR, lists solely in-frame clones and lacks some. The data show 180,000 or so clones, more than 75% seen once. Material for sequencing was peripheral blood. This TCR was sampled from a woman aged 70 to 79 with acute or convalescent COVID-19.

The CDR3 loop reads CASSEAWTRTEAFF. CDR3 coding DNA: TGTGCCAGCAGTGAAGCGTGGACACGAACTGAAGCTTTCTTT. The chain combines TRBV6-1 with TRBJ1-1, with D maybe TRBD1 (5 bases). This CDR3 is 14 amino acids long. Looked up from germline, CDR1 is MNHNS and CDR2 is SASEGT. V was pared by 0 bases and J by 5 bases, with 10 bases between.